The clone carrying this T cell receptor (beta chain) was observed many times. Its antigen is as yet unknown. This record comes from a study of human T cells and chemical hapten exposure. Study context: Variation in per-sample TCR yields came mainly from small pooled library volume differences.

Specified time point: patch test 2, 6 weeks after DPC sensitization. Documented treatment: therapeutic diphenylcyclopropenone sensitization with weekly scalp DPC. Unseparated into fractions, whole blood served as the source from which total RNA was extracted. General study results and limits: Controls formed significantly fewer large CDR3 similarity clusters than expanded TCRs did.

This CDR3 contains 13 residues. V shed 6 bases and J shed 4 bases, with 9 bases lying between them. MiXCR, applied by TCRdb to the RACE reads, yields one record per CDR3 protein. This sample has tens of thousands of distinct CDR3 sequences, with 9.5% to 10% found just once. The sequence was obtained from a woman in her twenties or thirties with alopecia areata. Some clones in this sample may be carry-over from other donors' samples. This sequence joins TRBV12-3 or TRBV12-4 and TRBJ2-2; D is possibly TRBD1 (6 bases). The specimen comprised whole blood, sampled in connection with sensitization to the hapten diphenylcyclopropenone (DPC). CDR3 residues: CASSPQGTGELFF. In DNA form, the CDR3 reads TGTGCCAGCAGCCCACAGGGCACCGGGGAGCTGTTTTTT.